The source of this TCR beta chain is a study of blood T cell repertoires in COVID-19. Study at large: Material from acute and convalescent COVID-19 was sourced from the United States, Italy and Spain.

TCRdb's table, derived via immunoSEQ multiplex PCR, lists solely in-frame clones and lacks some. The sample yields 200,000 to 250,000 clones, 85% to 90% seen once. V dropped 1 base and J dropped 7 bases, with 8 bases sitting between them. CDR3 length: 13 residues. From germline, CDR1 is LNHDA and CDR2 SQIVND (reference sequence). V usage is TRBV19 and J usage is TRBJ2-1; possible D gene TRBD2, 5 bases. The clonotype was recovered from a man aged 45-60 years with acute or convalescent COVID-19. The material sequenced was peripheral blood. This CDR3 reads CASSIVEGNEQFF. The CDR3, as DNA: TGTGCCAGTAGTATAGTTGAGGGTAATGAGCAGTTCTTC.